This entry describes one T cell receptor (beta chain). This CDR3 has 17 residues. Germline CDR1 and CDR2: SGHTS and YDEGEE. With V trimmed by 0 bases and J by 3 bases, 8 bases remained unmatched. Only CD45RO-negative cells positively selected for CCR7 counted as naive CD8 cells, so terminally differentiated effector memory CD45RA+ cells were excluded. This entry comes from a study of shared clonotypes between healthy human individuals. Here immunoSEQ multiplex PCR was the method, and the copy in TCRdb shows in-frame clones only, minus some. The data hold millions of clones, with less than 95% observed a single time.

The material sequenced was naive CD8+ T cells sorted from blood. This chain connects TRBV5-8 to TRBJ2-1; 8 nucleotides align to TRBD2. The TCR comes from a young man in good health. The CDR3 protein is CASSLVVGRDRYNEQFF. CDR3 DNA: TGTGCCAGCAGCTTGGTAGTCGGGAGGGATCGCTACAATGAGCAGTTCTTC.